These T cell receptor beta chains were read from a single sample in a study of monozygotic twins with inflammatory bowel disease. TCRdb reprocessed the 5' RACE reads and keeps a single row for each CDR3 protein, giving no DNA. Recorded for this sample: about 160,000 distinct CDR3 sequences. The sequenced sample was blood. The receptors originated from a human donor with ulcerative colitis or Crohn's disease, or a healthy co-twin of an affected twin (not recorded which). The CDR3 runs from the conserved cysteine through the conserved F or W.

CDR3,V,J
CASRYLGQLYNEQFF,TRBV6-5,TRBJ2-1
CASSLGARDTQYF,TRBV5-1,TRBJ2-3
CASRYGTSGPYEQYF,TRBV12-3/TRBV12-4,TRBJ2-7
CASSATTGGGTEAFF,TRBV7-9,TRBJ1-1
CASSFGEVPLHF,TRBV12-3/TRBV12-4,TRBJ1-6
CASSLDSRDRGTDTQYF,TRBV11-2,TRBJ2-3
CASSPPNRGANEKLFF,TRBV28,TRBJ1-4
CSARGTENYGYTF,TRBV20-1,TRBJ1-2
CASSPNRGAYKNIQYF,TRBV7-9,TRBJ2-4
CASSFFGQGSEKLFF,TRBV5-1,TRBJ1-4
CASSFGNYNEQFF,TRBV7-6,TRBJ2-1
CASSEKGTDLNYEQYF,TRBV2,TRBJ2-7
CATSRGTSGSTGTQYF,TRBV15,TRBJ2-3
CASSQGYGSNTEAFF,TRBV4-2,TRBJ1-1
CSASTPSGRGLNEQFF,TRBV20-1,TRBJ2-1
CASSLGHLTDTQYF,TRBV5-1,TRBJ2-3
CASSSRQGRAFF,TRBV7-3,TRBJ1-1
CASSSMTGLASSF,TRBV5-4,TRBJ1-2
CAWSLAGGGYNEQFF,TRBV30,TRBJ2-1
CSVGASGATGELFF,TRBV29-1,TRBJ2-2
CASSLMLGQGTQPQHF,TRBV12-3/TRBV12-4,TRBJ1-5
CACSNRTDTQYF,TRBV6-4,TRBJ2-3
CASTPSPIAKNIQYF,TRBV28,TRBJ2-4
CSADTVNYGYTF,TRBV20-1,TRBJ1-2
CASSQGRRVGGYTF,TRBV3-1,TRBJ1-2
CASRTTSGAWSYTGELFF,TRBV28,TRBJ2-2
CASSSLAGAFTDTQYF,TRBV6-5,TRBJ2-3
CASSRTSGELFF,TRBV3-1,TRBJ2-2
CASSQDRKDQPQHF,TRBV3-1,TRBJ1-5
CASSSSPAFGETQYF,TRBV7-2,TRBJ2-5
CSARDSLTVGVRTEAFF,TRBV20-1,TRBJ1-1
CASSPPGWQGIYGYTF,TRBV6-1,TRBJ1-2
CASTWAGEYQPQHF,TRBV5-5,TRBJ1-5
CASSLGPEGGRAQPQHF,TRBV5-1,TRBJ1-5
CASSYGGRYEAFF,TRBV6-2/TRBV6-3,TRBJ1-1
CASSKAGDTQYF,TRBV5-1,TRBJ2-3